The next 9 T cell receptor beta chains were all read from a single sample in a study of identical twins. TCRdb redid the calling of the 5' RACE reads with MiXCR, one entry per CDR3 protein. The data show 690,000 or so distinct CDR3 sequences, 8.6% seen once. The sample was also reused in another study, on yellow fever vaccine responses in identical twins.

The specimen was PBMCs. The receptors stem from a young woman in good health.

This clonotype was counted a few times. The rearrangement joins TRBV5-1 to TRBJ2-3; D might be TRBD1 or TRBD2, each matching 5 bases. This CDR3 region has 13 residues. Germline V gene sequence: CDR1 SGHRS, CDR2 YFSETQ. V lost 0 bases to trimming and J lost 8 bases, with 10 bases between them. CDR3 sequence (DNA): TGCGCCAGCAGCTTGGTTACGGGACCTACGCAGTATTTT. Encoded protein: CASSLVTGPTQYF.

This clonotype was detected a few times. V and J are TRBV7-9 and TRBJ1-6; the match to TRBD1 covers 7 bases. The V gene end was trimmed by 7 bases and the J gene end by 10 bases; junction bases not matched to a gene: 7. CDR1 is SEHNR, CDR2 FQNEAQ, per germline (reference sequence). This CDR3 has 13 residues. The CDR3 sequence is CASTRTGRSPLHF. The CDR3 bases are TGTGCCAGCACACGGACAGGAAGGTCACCCCTCCACTTT.

The CDR3 DNA is TGCGCCAGCAGTGGCTCAGTTTTTAATGAAAAACTGTTTTTT. Protein: CASSGSVFNEKLFF. The chain is built from TRBV10-2 and TRBJ1-4; D not resolved. CDR3 length equals 14 residues. V shed 4 bases and J shed 4 bases, with 10 bases lying between them. The germline V gene encodes CDR1 WSHSY and CDR2 SAAADI.

This chain connects TRBV5-1 to TRBJ2-7; no reliable D call. V gave up 2 bases and J gave up 5 bases, with 14 bases separating them. From germline, CDR1 is SGHRS and CDR2 YFSETQ. The CDR3 is 14 residues long. CDR3 sequence: CASSFALRSHEQYF. DNA for the CDR3: TGCGCCAGCAGCTTTGCTTTGAGGTCCCACGAGCAGTACTTC.

This chain links TRBV6-1 with TRBJ1-1, with D uncertain. Germline assignment: CDR1 MNHNS and CDR2 SASEGT. V shed 7 bases and J shed 0 bases, with 9 bases lying between them. The CDR3 extends over 13 amino acids. The CDR3 here is CASKTGLNTEAFF. The CDR3, as DNA: TGTGCCAGCAAGACGGGGTTGAACACTGAAGCTTTCTTT.

This clonotype was recorded at least ten times. J is TRBJ2-2 and V is TRBV24-1; perhaps TRBD2 as D (6 bases). The CDR3 runs to 16 residues. Germline-derived CDR1 and CDR2 are KGHDR and SFDVKD. V gave up 7 bases and J gave up 1 base, with 15 bases separating them. The CDR3: CATRARDSGNTGELFF. CDR3 nucleotides: TGTGCCACCAGGGCAAGGGATAGCGGGAACACCGGGGAGCTGTTTTTT.

In this sample, this clonotype turned up many times. J is TRBJ2-7 and V is TRBV5-6; D may be TRBD1 (5 bases). Trimming removed 4 bases from V and 11 bases from J, with 13 bases in between. Germline-derived CDR1 and CDR2 are SGHDT and YYEEEE. The length of the CDR3 is 11 residues. This CDR3 is CASSIRDLEYF. The DNA for the CDR3 is TGTGCCAGCAGCATCAGGGATTTGGAGTACTTC.

The table lists this clonotype with a few counts. V usage is TRBV7-2 and J usage is TRBJ2-7; the D gene could be TRBD1 or TRBD2 (5 bases each). V lost 1 base to trimming and J lost 0 bases, with 10 bases between them. Per the germline V gene, CDR1 is SGHTA and CDR2 is FQGNSA. This CDR3 has 15 residues. This chain's CDR3 is CASSLERDGSYEQYF. The CDR3, as DNA: TGTGCCAGCAGCTTAGAAAGGGACGGCTCCTACGAGCAGTACTTC.

This clonotype was detected a few times. The rearrangement joins TRBV28 to TRBJ2-3; 9 bases line up with TRBD2. The length of the CDR3 is 15 residues. Germline values: CDR1 MDHEN, CDR2 SYDVKM. Trimming took 6 bases from V and 3 from J; bases not matched to a gene: 7. The CDR3 is CASRRRGGRTDTQYF. Here the CDR3 DNA reads TGTGCCAGCAGAAGGCGGGGGGGGCGTACAGATACGCAGTATTTT.